The T cell receptor (beta chain) described here comes from a study of identical twins. Findings and caveats of the study: Monozygotic twin pairs showed more out-of-frame TCR alpha sharing than models estimated. High-abundance cord blood beta clonotypes had fewer insertions; memory repertoires showed none. Out-of-frame alpha sequences that twins shared showed excess low generation probability. Sequences that were beta out-of-frame showed weaker excess twin sharing.

TCRdb reanalysed the 5' RACE reads using MiXCR and keeps one entry per CDR3 protein. The sample has around 960,000 distinct CDR3 sequences, 12% seen once. Points on this clonotype: What it binds is not known.

CDR1 is WSHSY and CDR2 is SAAADI in the germline V gene. Germline trimming cut 6 bases from V and 5 bases from J; bases unmatched to any gene: 7. The CDR3 totals 14 residues. These data are also associated with another study on yellow fever vaccine responses in identical twins.

This chain connects TRBV10-2 to TRBJ2-1, with 7 bases matching TRBD2. Sample: PBMCs. The clonotype was recovered from a woman under 30 in good health. This CDR3 is CASRAGAGNNEQFF. The CDR3 DNA reads TGCGCCAGCAGGGCGGGAGCGGGCAACAATGAGCAGTTCTTC.